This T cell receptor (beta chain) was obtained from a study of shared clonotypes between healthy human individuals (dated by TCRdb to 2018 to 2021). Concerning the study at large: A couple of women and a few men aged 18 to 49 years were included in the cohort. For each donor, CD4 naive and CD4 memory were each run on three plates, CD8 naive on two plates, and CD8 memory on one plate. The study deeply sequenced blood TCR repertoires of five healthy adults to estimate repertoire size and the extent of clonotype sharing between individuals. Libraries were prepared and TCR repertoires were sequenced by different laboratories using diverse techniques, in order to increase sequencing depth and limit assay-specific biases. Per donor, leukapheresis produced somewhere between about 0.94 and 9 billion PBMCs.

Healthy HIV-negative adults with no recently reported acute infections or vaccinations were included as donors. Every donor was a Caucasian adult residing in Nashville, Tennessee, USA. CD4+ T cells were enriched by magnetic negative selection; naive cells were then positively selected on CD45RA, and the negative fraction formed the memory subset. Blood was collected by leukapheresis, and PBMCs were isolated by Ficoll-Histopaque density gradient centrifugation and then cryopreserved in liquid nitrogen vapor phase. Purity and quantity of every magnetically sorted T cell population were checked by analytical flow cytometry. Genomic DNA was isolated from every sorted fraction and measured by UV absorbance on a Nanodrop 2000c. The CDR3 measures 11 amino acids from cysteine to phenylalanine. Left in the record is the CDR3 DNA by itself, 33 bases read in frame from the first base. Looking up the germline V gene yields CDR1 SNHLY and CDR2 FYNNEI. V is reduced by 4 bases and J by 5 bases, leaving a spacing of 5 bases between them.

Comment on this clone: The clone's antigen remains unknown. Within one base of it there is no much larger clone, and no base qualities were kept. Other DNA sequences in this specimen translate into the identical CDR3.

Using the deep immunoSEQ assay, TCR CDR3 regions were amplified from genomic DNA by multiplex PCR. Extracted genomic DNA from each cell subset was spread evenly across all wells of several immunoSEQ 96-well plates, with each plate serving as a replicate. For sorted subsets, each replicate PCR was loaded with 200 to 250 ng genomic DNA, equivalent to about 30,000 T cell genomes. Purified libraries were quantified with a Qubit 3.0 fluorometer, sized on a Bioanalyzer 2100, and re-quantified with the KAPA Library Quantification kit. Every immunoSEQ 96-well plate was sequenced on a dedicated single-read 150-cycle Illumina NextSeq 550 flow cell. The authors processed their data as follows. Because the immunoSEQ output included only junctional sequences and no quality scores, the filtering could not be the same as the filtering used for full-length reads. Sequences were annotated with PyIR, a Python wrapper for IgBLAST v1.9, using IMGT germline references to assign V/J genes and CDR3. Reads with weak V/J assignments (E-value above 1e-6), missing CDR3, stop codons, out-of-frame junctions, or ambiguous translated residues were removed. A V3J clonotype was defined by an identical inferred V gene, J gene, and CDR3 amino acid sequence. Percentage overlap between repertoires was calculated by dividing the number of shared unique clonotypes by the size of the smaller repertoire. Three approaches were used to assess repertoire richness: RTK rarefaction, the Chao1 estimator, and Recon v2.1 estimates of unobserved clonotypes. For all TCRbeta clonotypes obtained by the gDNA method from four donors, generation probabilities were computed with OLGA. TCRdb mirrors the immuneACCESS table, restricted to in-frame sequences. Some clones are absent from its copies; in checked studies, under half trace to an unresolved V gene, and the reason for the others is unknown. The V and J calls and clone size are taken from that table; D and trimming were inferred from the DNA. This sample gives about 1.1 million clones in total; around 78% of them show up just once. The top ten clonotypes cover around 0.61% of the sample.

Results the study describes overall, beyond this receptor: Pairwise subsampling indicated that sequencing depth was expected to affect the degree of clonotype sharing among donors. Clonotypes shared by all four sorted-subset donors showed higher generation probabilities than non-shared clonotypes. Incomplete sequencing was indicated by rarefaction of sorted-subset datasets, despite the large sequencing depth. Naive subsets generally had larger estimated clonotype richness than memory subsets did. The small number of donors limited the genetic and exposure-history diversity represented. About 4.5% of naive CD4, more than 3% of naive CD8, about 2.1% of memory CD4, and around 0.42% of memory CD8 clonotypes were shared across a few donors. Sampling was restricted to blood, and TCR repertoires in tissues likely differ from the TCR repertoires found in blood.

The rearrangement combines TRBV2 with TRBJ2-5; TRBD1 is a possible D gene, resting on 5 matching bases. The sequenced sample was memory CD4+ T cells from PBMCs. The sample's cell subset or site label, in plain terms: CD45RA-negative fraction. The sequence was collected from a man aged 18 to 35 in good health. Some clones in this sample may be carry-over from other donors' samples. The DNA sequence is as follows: TGTGCCAGCAGTGGGGGCGAGACCCAGTACTTC. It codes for CASSGGETQYF.